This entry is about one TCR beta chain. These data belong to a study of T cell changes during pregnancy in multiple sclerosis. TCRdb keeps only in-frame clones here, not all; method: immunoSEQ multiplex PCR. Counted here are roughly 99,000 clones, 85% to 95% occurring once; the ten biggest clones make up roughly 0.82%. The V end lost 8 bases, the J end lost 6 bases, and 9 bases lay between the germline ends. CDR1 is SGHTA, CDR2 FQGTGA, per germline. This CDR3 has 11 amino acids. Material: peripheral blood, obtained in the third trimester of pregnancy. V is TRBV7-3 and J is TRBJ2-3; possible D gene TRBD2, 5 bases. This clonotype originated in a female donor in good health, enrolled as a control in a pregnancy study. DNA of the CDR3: TGTGCCAGCCGCGGCGGGGATACGCAGTATTTT. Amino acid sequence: CASRGGDTQYF.